This is a list of T cell receptor beta chains from one sample in a study of CD8 T cells in ankylosing spondylitis. In TCRdb, the 5' RACE reads were re-called with MiXCR into one record per CDR3 protein. The table has approximately 200,000 distinct CDR3 sequences, more than 10% seen once. The sample taken for sequencing was blood, either unsorted or a sorted T cell fraction (not recorded which). The source is a male donor with ankylosing spondylitis or in good health (not recorded which). Both conserved end residues are part of each CDR3. The order of the fields is D gene, J gene, CDR3 length, clone size, V gene, CDR3 DNA, CDR3 protein. The D gene is left open where the match is weak. Expanded clones are given a class, and other clones once, few, many or no size at all.

d_gene: TRBD2
j_gene: TRBJ2-1
len: 20
abundance: NA
v_gene: TRBV5-6
CDR3nt: TGTGCCAGCAGATCCCTGGGGGGACTAGCGGGAGGTAATGACTACAATGAGCAGTTCTTC
CDR3aa: CASRSLGGLAGGNDYNEQFF

d_gene: TRBD1
j_gene: TRBJ1-2
len: 15
abundance: many
v_gene: TRBV29-1
CDR3nt: TGCAGCGCATTGGACAGGGGGCTCGGGCTGGGCGGCTACACCTTC
CDR3aa: CSALDRGLGLGGYTF

d_gene: NA
j_gene: TRBJ1-1
len: 13
abundance: few
v_gene: TRBV20-1
CDR3nt: TGCAGTGCGACCGACAGCATGAACACTGAAGCTTTCTTT
CDR3aa: CSATDSMNTEAFF

d_gene: NA
j_gene: TRBJ1-1
len: 16
abundance: NA
v_gene: TRBV2
CDR3nt: TGTGCCAGCATACTGAATCTTTTACTTCCGAACACTGAAGCTTTCTTT
CDR3aa: CASILNLLLPNTEAFF

d_gene: NA
j_gene: TRBJ1-2
len: 14
abundance: NA
v_gene: TRBV30
CDR3nt: TGTGCCTGGAGTGTATACGGCGCGGCAGGCGGCTACACCTTC
CDR3aa: CAWSVYGAAGGYTF

d_gene: TRBD2
j_gene: TRBJ2-1
len: 18
abundance: few
v_gene: TRBV7-8
CDR3nt: TGTGCCAGCAGCCCCAGGGGGAGACTAGCGGGGTTCTACAATGAGCAGTTCTTC
CDR3aa: CASSPRGRLAGFYNEQFF

d_gene: NA
j_gene: TRBJ2-5
len: 18
abundance: NA
v_gene: TRBV11-1
CDR3nt: TGTGCCAGCAGTCGGCTGTTTGGGTCTTCTACGCTACAAGAGACCCAGTACTTC
CDR3aa: CASSRLFGSSTLQETQYF

d_gene: TRBD1
j_gene: TRBJ1-6
len: 14
abundance: NA
v_gene: TRBV5-1
CDR3nt: TGCGCCAGCAGCTTGGCACAGGGGTATTCACCCCTCCACTTT
CDR3aa: CASSLAQGYSPLHF

d_gene: NA
j_gene: TRBJ1-5
len: 15
abundance: NA
v_gene: TRBV6-1
CDR3nt: TGTGCCAGCAGTGTTCAGACAGGAGCTAATCAGCCCCAGCATTTT
CDR3aa: CASSVQTGANQPQHF

d_gene: TRBD2
j_gene: TRBJ2-3
len: 16
abundance: few
v_gene: TRBV29-1
CDR3nt: TGCAGCGTTGAGGTCTTCGCGGGAGGTAGCACAGATACGCAGTATTTT
CDR3aa: CSVEVFAGGSTDTQYF

d_gene: NA
j_gene: TRBJ2-1
len: 16
abundance: few
v_gene: TRBV7-9
CDR3nt: TGTGCCATCGGACCCCCCGGGACTCCCCGGGACAATGAGCAGTTCTTC
CDR3aa: CAIGPPGTPRDNEQFF

d_gene: TRBD2
j_gene: TRBJ2-5
len: 19
abundance: few
v_gene: TRBV5-1
CDR3nt: TGCGCCAGCAGCTTGACCCGGACTAGCGGGGGCCCCCCCCAAGAGACCCAGTCCTTC
CDR3aa: CASSLTRTSGGPPQETQSF

d_gene: NA
j_gene: TRBJ2-4
len: 16
abundance: many
v_gene: TRBV5-1
CDR3nt: TGCGCCAGCAGCTTGGTTGGGCGTTTGGCCAAAAACATTCAGTACTTC
CDR3aa: CASSLVGRLAKNIQYF

d_gene: NA
j_gene: TRBJ2-5
len: 15
abundance: NA
v_gene: TRBV29-1
CDR3nt: TGCACCGTTGCTCCGACTCTAGCCCGCCAAGAGACCCAGTACTTC
CDR3aa: CTVAPTLARQETQYF

d_gene: NA
j_gene: TRBJ2-3
len: 13
abundance: NA
v_gene: TRBV4-1
CDR3nt: TGCGCCAGCAGCCAAACAGGGACAGATACGCAGTATTTT
CDR3aa: CASSQTGTDTQYF

d_gene: TRBD1
j_gene: TRBJ2-7
len: 15
abundance: few
v_gene: TRBV20-1
CDR3nt: TGCAGTGCTACCGAGGGACAGGGTGTCCCCTACGAGCAGTACTTC
CDR3aa: CSATEGQGVPYEQYF

d_gene: NA
j_gene: TRBJ2-2
len: 13
abundance: few
v_gene: TRBV7-9
CDR3nt: TGTGCCAGCAGCCGCGAAGGACAGATGGAGCTGTTTTTT
CDR3aa: CASSREGQMELFF

d_gene: NA
j_gene: TRBJ2-3
len: 15
abundance: few
v_gene: TRBV5-4
CDR3nt: TGTGCCAGCAGCCTAATCTGGTCCCCCACAGATACGCAGTATTTT
CDR3aa: CASSLIWSPTDTQYF

d_gene: NA
j_gene: TRBJ2-7
len: 13
abundance: many
v_gene: TRBV25-1
CDR3nt: TGTGCCAGCAGTGGACAGCGAACCAACGAGCAGTACTTC
CDR3aa: CASSGQRTNEQYF

d_gene: NA
j_gene: TRBJ1-1
len: 14
abundance: few
v_gene: TRBV5-6
CDR3nt: TGTGCCAGCAGCCTCCTGACCTGGGGGACTGAAGCTTTCTTT
CDR3aa: CASSLLTWGTEAFF

d_gene: NA
j_gene: TRBJ2-4
len: 15
abundance: few
v_gene: TRBV25-1
CDR3nt: TGTGCCAGCAGTGACCAGGCCGGGCACGGGGACATTCAGTACTTC
CDR3aa: CASSDQAGHGDIQYF

d_gene: NA
j_gene: TRBJ2-7
len: 22
abundance: NA
v_gene: TRBV7-9
CDR3nt: TGTGCCAGCAGCGGTAGGGCCGGGTGGGCTACTACAAAAATCCCCCCACTCTACGAGCAGTACTTC
CDR3aa: CASSGRAGWATTKIPPLYEQYF

d_gene: NA
j_gene: TRBJ1-4
len: 18
abundance: NA
v_gene: TRBV21-1
CDR3nt: TGTGCCAGCAGCAAAGGAAGAAAGGGGACAGTTTCTAATGAAAAACTGTTTTTT
CDR3aa: CASSKGRKGTVSNEKLFF

d_gene: NA
j_gene: TRBJ2-5
len: 14
abundance: few
v_gene: TRBV5-6
CDR3nt: TGTGCCAGCAGCTTAAAGACCCCGCTGGAGACCCAGTACTTC
CDR3aa: CASSLKTPLETQYF

d_gene: NA
j_gene: TRBJ2-7
len: 14
abundance: NA
v_gene: TRBV6-2/TRBV6-3
CDR3nt: TGTGCCAGCAGTCTTCTACAGGAGTTCTACGAGCAGTACTTC
CDR3aa: CASSLLQEFYEQYF

d_gene: NA
j_gene: TRBJ2-7
len: 14
abundance: NA
v_gene: TRBV4-2
CDR3nt: TGTGCCAGCAGCCAAGGTTTGGCTCCCTACGAGCAGTACTTC
CDR3aa: CASSQGLAPYEQYF

d_gene: TRBD2
j_gene: TRBJ2-1
len: 14
abundance: many
v_gene: TRBV2
CDR3nt: TGTGCCAGCGGCGGGGCTAGCGGGTACAATGAGCAGTTCTTC
CDR3aa: CASGGASGYNEQFF

d_gene: NA
j_gene: TRBJ1-2
len: 16
abundance: NA
v_gene: TRBV5-1
CDR3nt: TGCGCCAGCAGCTTGGTTTACGGAGGGGGTGAGGATGGCTACACCTTC
CDR3aa: CASSLVYGGGEDGYTF

d_gene: NA
j_gene: TRBJ1-3
len: 14
abundance: NA
v_gene: TRBV7-9
CDR3nt: TGTGCCATACCTAAGGAGATGTCTGGAAACACCATATATTTT
CDR3aa: CAIPKEMSGNTIYF

d_gene: NA
j_gene: TRBJ2-3
len: 14
abundance: many
v_gene: TRBV5-1
CDR3nt: TGCGCCAGCAGCCCCCCCAACTCACGTCATACGCAGTATTTT
CDR3aa: CASSPPNSRHTQYF

d_gene: TRBD1
j_gene: TRBJ2-7
len: 15
abundance: NA
v_gene: TRBV4-1
CDR3nt: TGCGCCAGCAGCCACACCCGGGACAGCGACTACGAGCAGTACTTC
CDR3aa: CASSHTRDSDYEQYF

d_gene: NA
j_gene: TRBJ1-4
len: 11
abundance: many
v_gene: TRBV12-3/TRBV12-4
CDR3nt: TGTGCCAGCAGTCTAAGTGAAAAACTGTTTTTT
CDR3aa: CASSLSEKLFF

d_gene: TRBD2
j_gene: TRBJ2-1
len: 17
abundance: many
v_gene: TRBV7-2
CDR3nt: TGTGCCAGCAGCTTAGTCCCTACTAGCGGGGCTTACAATGAGCAGTTCTTC
CDR3aa: CASSLVPTSGAYNEQFF

d_gene: NA
j_gene: TRBJ1-2
len: 13
abundance: NA
v_gene: TRBV20-1
CDR3nt: TGCAGTGCTAGGAGGTTGGATCCCTATGGCTACACCTTC
CDR3aa: CSARRLDPYGYTF

d_gene: NA
j_gene: TRBJ2-3
len: 14
abundance: NA
v_gene: TRBV8-2
CDR3nt: TGTGCCATCAGCTCTGGGCAGGGGGCAGATACGCAGTATTTT
CDR3aa: CAISSGQGADTQYF

d_gene: NA
j_gene: TRBJ2-2
len: 14
abundance: NA
v_gene: TRBV5-5
CDR3nt: TGTGCCATCAGCACGGGACACCACACCGGGGAGCTGTTTTTT
CDR3aa: CAISTGHHTGELFF

d_gene: TRBD2
j_gene: TRBJ2-1
len: 18
abundance: NA
v_gene: TRBV12-3/TRBV12-4
CDR3nt: TGTGCCAGCAGTTTGAGGGGCCTAGCGGGAGGGCTCTACAATGAGCAGTTCTTC
CDR3aa: CASSLRGLAGGLYNEQFF

d_gene: TRBD2
j_gene: TRBJ2-5
len: 16
abundance: NA
v_gene: TRBV11-2
CDR3nt: TGTGCCAGCAGCCGAGGACTAGTTTCGTACCAAGAGACCCAGTACTTC
CDR3aa: CASSRGLVSYQETQYF

d_gene: NA
j_gene: TRBJ2-2
len: 13
abundance: many
v_gene: TRBV7-2
CDR3nt: TGTGCCAGCAGCCCTACCCGTATGTGGGAGCTGTTTTTT
CDR3aa: CASSPTRMWELFF

d_gene: NA
j_gene: TRBJ2-1
len: 11
abundance: few
v_gene: TRBV20-1
CDR3nt: TGCAGTGCTAGCGGGTACAATGAGCAGTTCTTC
CDR3aa: CSASGYNEQFF

d_gene: NA
j_gene: TRBJ1-1
len: 14
abundance: NA
v_gene: TRBV12-3/TRBV12-4
CDR3nt: TGTGCCAGCTTCCTGGGGTGGGGTAACACTGAAGCTTTCTTT
CDR3aa: CASFLGWGNTEAFF

d_gene: NA
j_gene: TRBJ2-1
len: 16
abundance: few
v_gene: TRBV10-2
CDR3nt: TGCGCCAGCAGTGGCGGGGCGGGGCCGCCCTACAATGAGCAGTTCTTC
CDR3aa: CASSGGAGPPYNEQFF

d_gene: NA
j_gene: TRBJ1-1
len: 13
abundance: NA
v_gene: TRBV30
CDR3nt: TGTGCCTGGAGTGGCGGGGGGGGATCGGAAGCTTTCTTT
CDR3aa: CAWSGGGGSEAFF

d_gene: TRBD1
j_gene: TRBJ2-1
len: 14
abundance: few
v_gene: TRBV29-1
CDR3nt: TGCAGCGTTGAGGGGGACAGGGTGGGACGGGAGCAGTTCTTC
CDR3aa: CSVEGDRVGREQFF

d_gene: NA
j_gene: TRBJ2-7
len: 13
abundance: few
v_gene: TRBV30
CDR3nt: TGTGCCTGTATCGCAGGGCGTAGTTACGAGCAGTACTTC
CDR3aa: CACIAGRSYEQYF

d_gene: NA
j_gene: TRBJ1-1
len: 16
abundance: NA
v_gene: TRBV11-2
CDR3nt: TGTGCCAGCAGCTTAGGGCGGCTTCCTTACAACACTGAAGCTTTCTTT
CDR3aa: CASSLGRLPYNTEAFF

d_gene: TRBD2
j_gene: TRBJ2-1
len: 15
abundance: NA
v_gene: TRBV9
CDR3nt: TGTGCCAGCAGCGTTCTTAGCGGGGGTGTTAATGAGCAGTTCTTC
CDR3aa: CASSVLSGGVNEQFF

d_gene: NA
j_gene: TRBJ1-1
len: 15
abundance: few
v_gene: TRBV15
CDR3nt: TGTGCCACCAGCCCCCCAATCCTATTGAACACTGAAGCTTTCTTT
CDR3aa: CATSPPILLNTEAFF

d_gene: TRBD2
j_gene: TRBJ2-1
len: 16
abundance: NA
v_gene: TRBV18
CDR3nt: TGTGCCAGCTCACCGACCGGGGGGTCGGGCTACAATGAGCAGTTCTTC
CDR3aa: CASSPTGGSGYNEQFF

d_gene: TRBD2
j_gene: TRBJ2-3
len: 18
abundance: NA
v_gene: TRBV25-1
CDR3nt: TGTGCCAGCAGTGAATGGATAGCGGGAGACCCGGTCACAGATACGCAGTATTTT
CDR3aa: CASSEWIAGDPVTDTQYF

d_gene: NA
j_gene: TRBJ2-7
len: 14
abundance: few
v_gene: TRBV12-3/TRBV12-4
CDR3nt: TGTGCCAGCAGTTTCGAACAGTTCTCCTACGAGCAGTACTTC
CDR3aa: CASSFEQFSYEQYF

d_gene: NA
j_gene: TRBJ2-2
len: 14
abundance: few
v_gene: TRBV4-2
CDR3nt: TGTGCCAGCAGCTCTAGGGGGGGAGGCGGGGAGCTGTTTTTT
CDR3aa: CASSSRGGGGELFF

d_gene: NA
j_gene: TRBJ2-6
len: 15
abundance: few
v_gene: TRBV7-6
CDR3nt: TGTGCCAGCAGCCCAGAGGGGGTTGGGGCCAACGTCCTGACTTTC
CDR3aa: CASSPEGVGANVLTF

d_gene: NA
j_gene: TRBJ2-3
len: 13
abundance: NA
v_gene: TRBV12-3/TRBV12-4
CDR3nt: TGTGCCAGCAGTTTTTCTAGCACAGATACGCAGTATTTT
CDR3aa: CASSFSSTDTQYF

d_gene: NA
j_gene: TRBJ2-1
len: 15
abundance: few
v_gene: TRBV6-1
CDR3nt: TGTGCCAGCAGTGAATTTCCTAGCGAGTACAATGAGCAGTTCTTC
CDR3aa: CASSEFPSEYNEQFF

d_gene: TRBD2
j_gene: TRBJ2-7
len: 14
abundance: few
v_gene: TRBV15
CDR3nt: TGTGCCATAGGGGGACTAGCTCCCCCTTGGGAGCAGTACTTC
CDR3aa: CAIGGLAPPWEQYF

d_gene: NA
j_gene: TRBJ2-3
len: 16
abundance: NA
v_gene: TRBV27
CDR3nt: TGTGCCAGCAGTCCGATCATACAGGGTAGCGCAGATACGCAGTATTTT
CDR3aa: CASSPIIQGSADTQYF

d_gene: TRBD2
j_gene: TRBJ2-2
len: 17
abundance: NA
v_gene: TRBV5-6
CDR3nt: TGTGCCAGCAGCTTGGATATAGCGGGGTCTCGCACCGGGGAGCTGTTTTTT
CDR3aa: CASSLDIAGSRTGELFF

d_gene: NA
j_gene: TRBJ2-7
len: 14
abundance: many
v_gene: TRBV15
CDR3nt: TGTGCCACCAGCAGAGATTTAGGGTTCGACGAGCAGTACTTC
CDR3aa: CATSRDLGFDEQYF

d_gene: NA
j_gene: TRBJ2-3
len: 13
abundance: many
v_gene: TRBV29-1
CDR3nt: TGCAGCGTTGTAAGGGGCCTCACAGATACGCAGTATTTT
CDR3aa: CSVVRGLTDTQYF